This T cell receptor beta chain was found in a study of blood T cell repertoires in COVID-19. Study-level background: Some COVID-19 samples were acute and others convalescent; all came from the United States, Italy and Spain. T cells, B-cell-depleted T cells, or PBMCs provided the cDNA or gDNA that served as material.

CDR1 and CDR2 from the germline V gene are SGHTA and FQGNSA. This CDR3 is built from 15 residues. V was clipped by 3 bases and J by 6 bases, with 15 bases between them. As originally analysed: Amplified reference gene primers provided the basis for estimating nucleated cell counts. Using immunoSEQ multiplex PCR, the repertoire was profiled, and TCRdb retains in-frame clones only, with some absent. For V, J and clone size, that table is used; D and trimming come from the DNA. The sample yields 100,000 to 120,000 clones, roughly four fifths seen once. The sample consisted of peripheral blood. This TCR derives from a woman between 55 and 75 years old with acute or convalescent COVID-19. V is TRBV7-2 and J is TRBJ2-1; a weak D match, TRBD2 (6 bases). CDR3 sequence (DNA): TGTGCCAGCAGCTTCCCTCGGGGGACGGGCAATGAGCAGTTCTTC. As protein: CASSFPRGTGNEQFF.